This T cell receptor (beta chain) was found in a study of blood T cell repertoires in COVID-19. On the study more broadly: The study drew acute and convalescent COVID-19 samples from the United States, Italy and Spain. PBMCs, B-cell-depleted T cells, or T cells provided the cDNA or gDNA that made up the material.

TCRdb keeps only in-frame clones here, not all; method: immunoSEQ multiplex PCR. The data show 250,000 to 400,000 clones, with 70% to 90% seen just once and 1.5% to 2% held by the top ten. Germline V gene data show CDR1 as MNHEY and CDR2 as SMNVEV (reference sequence). This CDR3 comprises 16 residues. The ends were cut back, 9 bases at V and 1 base at J, with 22 bases in the middle. The Seattle site enrolled patients during active infection and followed them longitudinally. The genes are TRBV27 and TRBJ2-7; no reliable D call. The sample taken for sequencing was peripheral blood. The sequence came from a woman in her twenties or thirties with COVID-19, enrolled during active disease. CDR3 coding DNA: TGTGCCAGTTATCTATCTACTACTCCCATATCCTACGAGCAGTACTTC. It encodes CASYLSTTPISYEQYF.